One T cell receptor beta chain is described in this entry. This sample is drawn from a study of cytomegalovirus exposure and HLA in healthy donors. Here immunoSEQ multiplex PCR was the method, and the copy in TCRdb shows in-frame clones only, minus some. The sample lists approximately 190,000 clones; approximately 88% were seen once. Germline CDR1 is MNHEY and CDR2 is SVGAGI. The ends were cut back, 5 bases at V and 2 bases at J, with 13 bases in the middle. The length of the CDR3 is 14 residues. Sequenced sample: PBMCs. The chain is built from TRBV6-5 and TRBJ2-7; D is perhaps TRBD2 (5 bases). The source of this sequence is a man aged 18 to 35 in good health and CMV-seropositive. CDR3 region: CASSPRDITYEQYF. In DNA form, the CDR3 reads TGTGCCAGCAGTCCCCGGGATATAACCTACGAGCAGTACTTC.